The 21 T cell receptor beta chains presented below share a single source sample, sequenced in a study of cytomegalovirus exposure and HLA in healthy donors (TCRdb year 2017). The library was produced with the immunoSEQ multiplex PCR assay. For the multiplex PCR, a mixture combining 60 forward primers for TCR Vbeta segments and 13 reverse primers for TCR Jbeta segments was used. Sourced from immuneACCESS, this table was stored by TCRdb with only in-frame sequences that have V and J called. A share of the clones is absent; for the studies checked, an unresolved V gene accounts for under half, and the remainder has no known explanation. The sample data list over 150,000 clones, and 65% to 85% of these were observed just once. The leading ten clones occupy approximately 3.4% of the sample. Material: PBMCs. These receptors were taken from a woman between 50 and 59 years old in good health and CMV-seropositive.

The chain uses TRBV6-1 and TRBJ1-6; TRBD1 is a possible D gene (5 bases). The CDR3 has 16 amino acids. The V gene's germline CDR1 is MNHNS and CDR2 SASEGT. The V gene lost 2 bases and the J gene lost 8 bases, with 16 bases spanning the gap. The CDR3: CASSEMAGLLDSPLHF. CDR3 DNA: TGTGCCAGCAGTGAAATGGCAGGGCTGTTAGATTCACCCCTCCACTTT.

This clone was found a few times. V gene TRBV6-5 combines with J gene TRBJ1-2, with 7 bases that match TRBD1. CDR1 is MNHEY, CDR2 SVGAGI, per germline. The CDR3 loop spans 13 amino acids. With V trimmed by 5 bases and J by 8 bases, 8 bases remained unmatched. In nucleotides, the CDR3 is TGTGCCAGCAGTGGCAGAGGGGGCCGGGGCTACACCTTC. The encoded protein is CASSGRGGRGYTF.

In this sample, this clone turned up a few times. V and J are TRBV18 and TRBJ1-6, with a possible D match to TRBD1 (5 bases). Germline CDR1 and CDR2: KGHSH and LQKENI. V dropped 2 bases and J dropped 6 bases, with 14 bases sitting between them. The CDR3 has 16 residues. The CDR3 DNA follows: TGTGCCAGCTCACCAGGAAGGCAGGGATCTAATTCACCCCTCCACTTT. Residues: CASSPGRQGSNSPLHF. Full variable domain (outside the CDR3, taken from reference TRBV18 and TRBJ1-6): NAGVMQNPRHLVRRRGQEARLRCSPMKGHSHVYWYRQLPEEGLKFMVYLQKENIIDESGMPKERFSAEFPKEGPSILRIQQVVRGDSAAYFCASSPGRQGSNSPLHFGNGTRLTVT.

The J gene is TRBJ2-7, the V gene TRBV28, with 7 bases lining up with TRBD1. V dropped 7 bases and J dropped 7; count of bases not matched to a gene: 19. In germline, CDR1 is MDHEN, CDR2 SYDVKM. The CDR3 extends over 16 amino acids. CDR3 nucleotides: TGTGCCAGCACCTACGACAGGGATGTGGCCTCTAGGGAGCAGTACTTC. Encoded protein: CASTYDRDVASREQYF.

The chain links TRBV7-3 to TRBJ2-7; D is ambiguous. The germline CDR1 and CDR2 sequences are SGHTA and FQGTGA. CDR3 size: 15 residues. V was shortened by 1 base and J by 1 base, with 11 bases between the two germline ends. In DNA, the CDR3 is TGTGCCAGCAGCTTAAACCCAGGCTATTCCTACGAGCAGTACTTC. Its translation: CASSLNPGYSYEQYF.

V is TRBV4-1 and J is TRBJ2-5; no firm D call. This CDR3 region has 11 residues. V was clipped by 4 bases and J by 5 bases, with 5 bases between them. Germline-derived CDR1 and CDR2 are MGHRA and YSYEKL. For the CDR3, the DNA is TGCGCCAGCAGCCGCGAGGAGACCCAGTACTTC. Translation: CASSREETQYF.

The V and J genes are TRBV23-1 and TRBJ1-2; D is possibly TRBD1 (6 bases). TRBV23-1 is filed as an ORF, its function uncertain. The V end lost 7 bases, the J end lost 4 bases, and 22 bases lay between the germline ends. CDR3 size: 16 residues. The DNA of the CDR3 is TGCGCCAGCATTCCGTTCACGGACAGAACATTCTATGGCTACACCTTC. Its protein is CASIPFTDRTFYGYTF.

The gene calls are TRBV5-5 and TRBJ2-7; 12 positions agree with TRBD2. Germline V gene sequence: CDR1 SGHKS, CDR2 YYEKEE (reference sequence). The V and J ends lost 4 bases and 6 bases, in that order; junction bases with no gene match: 14. The CDR3 is made up of 17 amino acids. The CDR3 nucleotides are TGTGCCAGCAGCCCCCGGCTAGCGGGAGGGCCGCAGGGCGAGCAGTACTTC. Protein sequence: CASSPRLAGGPQGEQYF.

The rearrangement links TRBV25-1 to TRBJ2-3; TRBD2 might be the D (6 bases). The CDR3 has 14 residues. Trimming left V 10 bases short and J 3 bases short, with 17 bases between. Per the germline V gene, CDR1 is MGHDK and CDR2 is SYGVNS. CDR3 region: CATRTTLGTDTQYF. The CDR3 bases are TGTGCCACCCGGACTACCCTGGGGACAGATACGCAGTATTTT.

This clone has more than one count but fewer than ten. This chain joins TRBV18 and TRBJ1-5, with 7 bases fitting TRBD1. There are 14 residues in the CDR3. Losses at the gene ends were 4 bases for V and 3 bases for J; bases not matched to a gene: 3. Germline V CDR1 and CDR2: KGHSH, LQKENI. CDR3 in amino acids: CASSQGQFNQPQHF. The CDR3 region has the DNA TGTGCCAGCTCACAGGGACAGTTCAATCAGCCCCAGCATTTT.

This clone was seen once. The V gene is TRBV23-1, the J gene TRBJ2-3; 8 nucleotides agree with TRBD1. TRBV23-1 has ORF status, its function being uncertain. CDR3 length: 14 amino acids. V lost 4 bases to trimming and J lost 1 base; unmatched junction nucleotides: 1. The CDR3 loop is CASSPDRGTDTQYF. In DNA, the CDR3 is TGCGCCAGCAGTCCGGACAGGGGCACAGATACGCAGTATTTT.

V is TRBV28 and J is TRBJ1-5; TRBD1 agrees at 8 bases. The CDR3 has 17 residues. J lost 5 bases, V lost 6 bases, and 15 bases had no gene match. Germline CDR1 is MDHEN and CDR2 is SYDVKM. The DNA of the CDR3 is TGTGCCAGCAGCTTAGGACTCGACAGGGGATCGGATCAGCCCCAGCATTTT. Translation gives CASSLGLDRGSDQPQHF.

The rearrangement uses TRBV21-1 and TRBJ2-1; the DNA was not used to check the table's D call, TRBD2. TRBV21-1 is marked as a pseudogene. The CDR3 is 17 amino acids. In DNA, the CDR3 is TGTGCCAGCAGCGCCCCCAAGCGGGGTAGGGATTACAATGAGCAGTTCTTC. This encodes CASSAPKRGRDYNEQFF.

This clone is a singleton in its sample. The V gene is TRBV11-3, the J gene TRBJ2-2; 11 bases line up with TRBD1. CDR1 is SGHNT, CDR2 YENEEA, per germline. V was pared by 0 bases and J by 4 bases, with 7 bases of the junction left unmatched. The length of the CDR3 is 18 residues. The CDR3 DNA sequence: TGTGCCAGCAGCTTAGATCGATGGACAGGGGGCGGCACCGGGGAGCTGTTTTTT. Protein product: CASSLDRWTGGGTGELFF.

The rearrangement links TRBV13 to TRBJ1-3; possibly TRBD1 for D (6 bases). This CDR3 has 13 residues. The germline gives CDR1 PRHDT, CDR2 FYEKMQ (reference sequence). V was pared by 4 bases and J by 8 bases, with 12 bases between. The CDR3 bases are TGTGCCAGCAGCTCAGACAGGATAGACACCATATATTTT. Translating it yields CASSSDRIDTIYF.

The rearrangement uses TRBV5-4 and TRBJ2-1, with TRBD1 matching over 7 bases. This CDR3 spans 16 amino acids. V gave up 4 bases and J gave up 1 base; unmatched junction bases: 8. Germline V gives CDR1 SGHNT, CDR2 YYREEE (reference sequence). CDR3 sequence reads: CASSQAGGISYNEQFF. CDR3 bases: TGTGCCAGCAGCCAAGCAGGGGGTATATCCTACAATGAGCAGTTCTTC.

With regard to this clone: At one end, the junction sequence differs from germline, possibly due to a read error. V and J are TRBV7-3 and TRBJ2-6, with D tentatively TRBD2 (6 bases). Germline values: CDR1 SGHTA, CDR2 FQGTGA. The CDR3 is 21 residues long. The CDR3 protein is CASSSPEGFGTLYSGANGLTF. The CDR3 DNA follows: TGTGCCAGCAGCTCACCGGAGGGTTTTGGCACTCTATACTCTGGGGCCAACGGCCTGACTTTC.

The chain has TRBV5-8 and TRBJ1-5; maybe TRBD1 (6 bases). The CDR3 is 14 amino acids. The germline CDR1 and CDR2 sequences are SGHTS and YDEGEE. The V end lost 4 bases, the J end lost 2 bases, and 10 bases lay between the germline ends. The CDR3 DNA sequence: TGTGCCAGCAGCCCCCGGACAGGCAATCAGCCCCAGCATTTT. Translation gives CASSPRTGNQPQHF.

The chain uses TRBV28 and TRBJ2-1, with D uncertain. This CDR3 is 14 amino acids long. Deletions cut 7 bases from V and 0 bases from J, with 10 bases between. CDR1 is MDHEN and CDR2 is SYDVKM in the germline V gene. This chain's CDR3 is CASTRDASYNEQFF. The CDR3 DNA sequence: TGTGCCAGCACCCGCGATGCCTCCTACAATGAGCAGTTCTTC.

This clone was seen a few times. The V gene is TRBV19, the J gene TRBJ1-1, with a tentative D call TRBD1 (5 bases). The CDR3 has 15 residues. V was shortened by 7 bases and J by 5 bases, with 20 bases between the two germline ends. Germline CDR1 is LNHDA and CDR2 is SQIVND (reference sequence). The CDR3 region is CASNLLAGGVTEAFF. For the CDR3, the DNA is TGTGCCAGTAACCTATTGGCCGGGGGGGTGACTGAAGCTTTCTTT.

The V and J genes are TRBV28 and TRBJ1-4; 9 nucleotides agree with TRBD1. The germline V gene has CDR1 MDHEN and CDR2 SYDVKM. The CDR3 is 17 amino acids. V was pared by 3 bases and J by 0 bases, with 5 bases of the junction left unmatched. CDR3 bases: TGTGCCAGCAGTTTGGCATGGGACAGGGCAACTAATGAAAAACTGTTTTTT. Protein sequence: CASSLAWDRATNEKLFF.